The subject of this entry is one T cell receptor beta chain. Since a much larger clone is just one base distant, this may be a read error. The sample comes from a study of regulatory T cells in long-lasting Graves disease. TCR beta libraries were built with iRepertoire HTBI primers and Arm-PCR of CDR3 regions. TCRdb recomputed calls from the multiplex PCR reads with MiXCR, one row per CDR3 protein. The sample holds about 220,000 distinct CDR3 sequences, around 20% seen once. The CDR3 length is 14 residues. From germline, CDR1 is LGHDT and CDR2 YNNKEL (reference sequence). Indicated time point: newly diagnosed GD, antithyroid drugs for less than 3 months. PBMCs provided the RNA from which the TCR library was made. By American Thyroid Association guidelines, Graves' disease was diagnosed in the cohort. This same sample was also taken into another study, of T cells in Graves' hyperthyroidism and ophthalmopathy.

The specimen comprised peripheral blood mononuclear cells (PBMCs), sampled at new diagnosis, from a patient treated with antithyroid drugs. This TCR was recovered from a woman under 40 with Graves disease. The gene calls are TRBV3-1 and TRBJ1-1; tentative D call: TRBD1 (5 bases). The CDR3 protein is CASRQVTGGTEAFF. In nucleotides, the CDR3 is TGTGCCAGCCGCCAAGTGACGGGGGGCACTGAAGCTTTCTTT.